This is a list of T cell receptor beta chains from one sample in a study of blood T cell repertoires in COVID-19. Some clones are missing from TCRdb's copy, which holds only in-frame ones; the method was immunoSEQ multiplex PCR. The sample lists 310,000 or so clones; about nine tenths were seen once. Sequenced input: PBMCs or T cells enriched from blood (not recorded which). These receptors all come from a woman aged 35 to 49 who had recovered from COVID-19. CDR3s include the opening cysteine and the closing phenylalanine or tryptophan. D genes are given only for firm matches. Clone size is stated in some rows and not others, as once, few, many or a class when expanded.

d_gene: -
j_gene: TRBJ1-5
v_gene: TRBV15
abundance: -
CDR3nt: TGTGCCACCAGCAGAGATGCAGGGGATCAGCCCCAGCATTTT
CDR3aa: CATSRDAGDQPQHF

d_gene: TRBD2
j_gene: TRBJ2-7
v_gene: TRBV11-1
abundance: -
CDR3nt: TGTGCCAGCAGCTTAGCCCGAAGCGTGGCGGGACTAGCCGGTTACGAGCAGTACTTC
CDR3aa: CASSLARSVAGLAGYEQYF

d_gene: TRBD1
j_gene: TRBJ1-5
v_gene: TRBV12-3/TRBV12-4
abundance: -
CDR3nt: TGTGCCAGCAGCGAATCAGGGGGGCAGCCCCAGCATTTT
CDR3aa: CASSESGGQPQHF

d_gene: -
j_gene: TRBJ2-7
v_gene: TRBV5-1
abundance: -
CDR3nt: TGCGCCAGCAGCTTGGAAGGAGCCTCCTACGAGCAGTACTTC
CDR3aa: CASSLEGASYEQYF

d_gene: -
j_gene: TRBJ1-5
v_gene: TRBV7-2
abundance: -
CDR3nt: TGTGCCAGCAGCTTAGATGGGGGCAGCCAGCCCCAGCATTTT
CDR3aa: CASSLDGGSQPQHF

d_gene: -
j_gene: TRBJ2-2
v_gene: TRBV30
abundance: -
CDR3nt: TGTGCCTGGAGTGTTACGGGGGTGGACACCGGGGAGCTGTTTTTT
CDR3aa: CAWSVTGVDTGELFF

d_gene: -
j_gene: TRBJ2-3
v_gene: TRBV6-2/TRBV6-3
abundance: -
CDR3nt: TGTGCCAGCAGTTACACAGCGGGTCGCACAGATACGCAGTATTTT
CDR3aa: CASSYTAGRTDTQYF

d_gene: TRBD1
j_gene: TRBJ2-7
v_gene: TRBV3-1/TRBV3-2
abundance: -
CDR3nt: TGTGCCAGCGGACGACAGGGAATTGAGCAGTACTTC
CDR3aa: CASGRQGIEQYF

d_gene: -
j_gene: TRBJ2-1
v_gene: TRBV6-5
abundance: -
CDR3nt: TGTGCCAGCAGTTACGGGAGCGGTACCTACAATGAGCAGTTCTTC
CDR3aa: CASSYGSGTYNEQFF

d_gene: TRBD1
j_gene: TRBJ1-5
v_gene: TRBV28
abundance: -
CDR3nt: TGTGCCAGCAGTTTAGACGGGACAGGGTATCAGCCCCAGCATTTT
CDR3aa: CASSLDGTGYQPQHF

d_gene: -
j_gene: TRBJ1-4
v_gene: TRBV2
abundance: -
CDR3nt: TGTGCCAGCAGTGGTCGTCAGGGATCTAATGAAAAACTGTTTTTT
CDR3aa: CASSGRQGSNEKLFF

d_gene: -
j_gene: TRBJ2-1
v_gene: TRBV29-1
abundance: -
CDR3nt: TGCAGCGTTGAAACCCCCCCTCTGGGGGCCGATTCTTACCCCAACAATGAGCAGTTCTTC
CDR3aa: CSVETPPLGADSYPNNEQFF

d_gene: TRBD1
j_gene: TRBJ2-1
v_gene: TRBV7-2
abundance: -
CDR3nt: TGTGCCAGCAGCTTAGCAGGACAGGGAGCGTACAATGAGCAGTTCTTC
CDR3aa: CASSLAGQGAYNEQFF

d_gene: -
j_gene: TRBJ2-7
v_gene: TRBV24-1
abundance: once
CDR3nt: TGTGCCACCAGTGATTCGCAGGGGGGAACGGGCTACGAGCAGTACTTC
CDR3aa: CATSDSQGGTGYEQYF

d_gene: -
j_gene: TRBJ2-1
v_gene: TRBV24-1
abundance: -
CDR3nt: TGTGCCACCAGTGATTGGGGGCTGGGGAAGCAGTTCTTC
CDR3aa: CATSDWGLGKQFF

d_gene: TRBD1
j_gene: TRBJ1-2
v_gene: TRBV16
abundance: -
CDR3nt: TGTGCCAGCTGCCCTGAGGGGGCGCATGGCTACACCTTC
CDR3aa: CASCPEGAHGYTF

d_gene: -
j_gene: TRBJ2-1
v_gene: TRBV7-2
abundance: -
CDR3nt: TGTGCCAGCAGGACGGCTGTCGGAGACCTCAATGAGCAGTTCTTC
CDR3aa: CASRTAVGDLNEQFF

d_gene: -
j_gene: TRBJ1-1
v_gene: TRBV3-1/TRBV3-2
abundance: -
CDR3nt: TGTGCCAGCAGACAGGCCACTGAAGCTTTCTTT
CDR3aa: CASRQATEAFF

d_gene: -
j_gene: TRBJ1-1
v_gene: TRBV5-4
abundance: -
CDR3nt: TGTGCCAGCAGCTTGACTCAGGGGAATACTGAAGCTTTCTTT
CDR3aa: CASSLTQGNTEAFF

d_gene: -
j_gene: TRBJ1-4
v_gene: TRBV3-1/TRBV3-2
abundance: -
CDR3nt: TGTGCCAGCAGCCACACATTGACTCAGGGGGAAAAACTGTTTTTT
CDR3aa: CASSHTLTQGEKLFF

d_gene: TRBD1
j_gene: TRBJ1-1
v_gene: TRBV5-4
abundance: -
CDR3nt: TGTGCCAGCAGCGGCGGGGGGACAGTGAACACTGAAGCTTTCTTT
CDR3aa: CASSGGGTVNTEAFF

d_gene: -
j_gene: TRBJ2-7
v_gene: TRBV30
abundance: -
CDR3nt: TGTGCCTGGGCAAGGGGGGGTCTTTACGAGCAGTACTTC
CDR3aa: CAWARGGLYEQYF

d_gene: -
j_gene: TRBJ1-2
v_gene: TRBV20-1
abundance: -
CDR3nt: TGCAGTGCTAGTTGGTCGGAGTTGAACCTAATCTCCTATGGCTACACCTTC
CDR3aa: CSASWSELNLISYGYTF

d_gene: TRBD2
j_gene: TRBJ2-1
v_gene: TRBV5-6
abundance: -
CDR3nt: TGTGCCAGCAGCTTAAGGACTAGCGGGCTCTCCAATGAGCAGTTCTTC
CDR3aa: CASSLRTSGLSNEQFF

d_gene: TRBD2
j_gene: TRBJ2-1
v_gene: TRBV11-3
abundance: -
CDR3nt: TGTGCCAGCAGCCTCGGGGTAGCGGGAGGTAAATGGGATGAGCAGTTCTTC
CDR3aa: CASSLGVAGGKWDEQFF

d_gene: -
j_gene: TRBJ2-2
v_gene: TRBV7-6
abundance: -
CDR3nt: TGTGCCAGCAGCTTGGAGCCCAGGGACACCGGGGAGCTGTTTTTT
CDR3aa: CASSLEPRDTGELFF

d_gene: -
j_gene: TRBJ2-2
v_gene: TRBV3-1/TRBV3-2
abundance: -
CDR3nt: TGTGCCAGCAGCCAAGAATCCGGGAACACCGGGGAGCTGTTTTTT
CDR3aa: CASSQESGNTGELFF

d_gene: -
j_gene: TRBJ2-7
v_gene: TRBV28
abundance: -
CDR3nt: TGTGCCAGCCTTTCAGGGGGGCGCTACGAGCAGTACTTC
CDR3aa: CASLSGGRYEQYF

d_gene: -
j_gene: TRBJ1-3
v_gene: TRBV19
abundance: -
CDR3nt: TGTGCCAGTAGTATAGACCGGGACAACTCTGGAAACACCATATATTTT
CDR3aa: CASSIDRDNSGNTIYF

d_gene: TRBD2
j_gene: TRBJ2-7
v_gene: TRBV6-5
abundance: -
CDR3nt: TGTGCCAGCAGTCCGAGCGGGAGAGGGTCCTACGAGCAGTACTTC
CDR3aa: CASSPSGRGSYEQYF

d_gene: -
j_gene: TRBJ2-3
v_gene: TRBV29-1
abundance: -
CDR3nt: TGCAGCGTTGAAATTCCTGTAGGGGCAGATACGCAGTATTTT
CDR3aa: CSVEIPVGADTQYF

d_gene: -
j_gene: TRBJ2-7
v_gene: TRBV4-2
abundance: -
CDR3nt: TGTGCCAGCAGCCAAGATCAAGCGTTCTACGAGCAGTACTTC
CDR3aa: CASSQDQAFYEQYF

d_gene: -
j_gene: TRBJ1-3
v_gene: TRBV19
abundance: -
CDR3nt: TGTGCCAGTATCGGAGGGGCAGGTGGAAACACCATATATTTT
CDR3aa: CASIGGAGGNTIYF

d_gene: TRBD1
j_gene: TRBJ1-1
v_gene: TRBV4-3
abundance: -
CDR3nt: TGCGCCAGCAGCCAAGACCGGTCAGGGGGCCCCAGGGGCACTGAAGCTTTCTTT
CDR3aa: CASSQDRSGGPRGTEAFF

d_gene: -
j_gene: TRBJ1-6
v_gene: TRBV3-1/TRBV3-2
abundance: -
CDR3nt: TGTGCCAGCAGCCAAGCGGGAGGGCCCCTCCACTTT
CDR3aa: CASSQAGGPLHF

d_gene: TRBD1
j_gene: TRBJ1-4
v_gene: TRBV5-1
abundance: -
CDR3nt: TGCGCCAGCAGCTGGGACAGACCTAATGAAAAACTGTTTTTT
CDR3aa: CASSWDRPNEKLFF

d_gene: -
j_gene: TRBJ2-1
v_gene: TRBV27
abundance: -
CDR3nt: TGTGCCAGCAGTTCCAGACAGAGCTCCTACAATGAGCAGTTCTTC
CDR3aa: CASSSRQSSYNEQFF

d_gene: -
j_gene: TRBJ2-3
v_gene: TRBV5-4
abundance: -
CDR3nt: TGTGCCAGCAGCTTCCTAGGCTCGGATACGCAGTATTTT
CDR3aa: CASSFLGSDTQYF

d_gene: TRBD1
j_gene: TRBJ2-5
v_gene: TRBV29-1
abundance: -
CDR3nt: TGCAGCGACTGGGACAGGTCGAGACAAGAGACCCAGTACTTC
CDR3aa: CSDWDRSRQETQYF

d_gene: -
j_gene: TRBJ1-2
v_gene: TRBV6-1
abundance: -
CDR3nt: TGTGCCAGCAGTGAACCAGGGCAGTTTTACGGTGGCTACACCTTC
CDR3aa: CASSEPGQFYGGYTF

d_gene: TRBD2
j_gene: TRBJ2-7
v_gene: TRBV27
abundance: once
CDR3nt: TGTGCCAGCAGTTTGAATAGCGGGGGAAACGAGCAGTACTTC
CDR3aa: CASSLNSGGNEQYF

d_gene: -
j_gene: TRBJ1-2
v_gene: TRBV24-1
abundance: -
CDR3nt: TGTGCCACCAGTGCATCCGGGGGGGTTCCTAACTATGGCTACACCTTC
CDR3aa: CATSASGGVPNYGYTF

d_gene: -
j_gene: TRBJ1-5
v_gene: TRBV7-2
abundance: once
CDR3nt: TGTGCCAGCAGCTTCGAGAGAAATGATCAGCCCCAGCATTTT
CDR3aa: CASSFERNDQPQHF

d_gene: -
j_gene: TRBJ1-6
v_gene: TRBV25-1
abundance: -
CDR3nt: TGTGCCAGCACCTCAAGCGGCAGTTATAATTCACCCCTCCACTTT
CDR3aa: CASTSSGSYNSPLHF

d_gene: TRBD1
j_gene: TRBJ2-5
v_gene: TRBV10-3
abundance: -
CDR3nt: TGTGCCATCAGTGGGACAGGGATGAAGACCCAGTACTTC
CDR3aa: CAISGTGMKTQYF

d_gene: -
j_gene: TRBJ2-1
v_gene: TRBV11-3
abundance: -
CDR3nt: TGTGCCAGCAGCCTGCGACCTGGAGGGGAGCAGTTCTTC
CDR3aa: CASSLRPGGEQFF

d_gene: -
j_gene: TRBJ1-1
v_gene: TRBV5-1
abundance: -
CDR3nt: TGCGCCAGCAGCCCTACTTCGGGGACTGAAGCTTTCTTT
CDR3aa: CASSPTSGTEAFF

d_gene: TRBD1
j_gene: TRBJ1-2
v_gene: TRBV7-9
abundance: -
CDR3nt: TGTGCCAGCAGCTTAGGGACAGGGTATGGCTACACCTTC
CDR3aa: CASSLGTGYGYTF

d_gene: -
j_gene: TRBJ2-2
v_gene: TRBV7-9
abundance: -
CDR3nt: TGTGCCAGCAGCCTGGAGGGCGGTAACACCGGGGAGCTGTTTTTT
CDR3aa: CASSLEGGNTGELFF

d_gene: -
j_gene: TRBJ2-7
v_gene: TRBV4-3
abundance: -
CDR3nt: TGCGCCAGCAGCCTTGGCGGCTCCTACGAGCAGTACTTC
CDR3aa: CASSLGGSYEQYF

d_gene: -
j_gene: TRBJ1-1
v_gene: TRBV15
abundance: -
CDR3nt: TGTGCCACCAGCAGTGCCGCCCGAGGGGCTTTCTTT
CDR3aa: CATSSAARGAFF

d_gene: -
j_gene: TRBJ2-3
v_gene: TRBV2
abundance: -
CDR3nt: TGTGCCAGCAGTGGGGCGTCCGATACGCAGTATTTT
CDR3aa: CASSGASDTQYF

d_gene: TRBD1
j_gene: TRBJ1-2
v_gene: TRBV9
abundance: -
CDR3nt: TGTGCCAGCAGCAGACAGGGAGATTATGGCTACACCTTC
CDR3aa: CASSRQGDYGYTF

d_gene: TRBD2
j_gene: TRBJ2-1
v_gene: TRBV5-1
abundance: once
CDR3nt: TGCGCCAGCAGCTCAGGTGTGGGAGCGGGGGTCCTCAATGAGCAGTTCTTC
CDR3aa: CASSSGVGAGVLNEQFF

d_gene: -
j_gene: TRBJ1-3
v_gene: TRBV28
abundance: -
CDR3nt: TGTGCCAGCACCCTGGGGCAGGGAAACACCATATATTTT
CDR3aa: CASTLGQGNTIYF